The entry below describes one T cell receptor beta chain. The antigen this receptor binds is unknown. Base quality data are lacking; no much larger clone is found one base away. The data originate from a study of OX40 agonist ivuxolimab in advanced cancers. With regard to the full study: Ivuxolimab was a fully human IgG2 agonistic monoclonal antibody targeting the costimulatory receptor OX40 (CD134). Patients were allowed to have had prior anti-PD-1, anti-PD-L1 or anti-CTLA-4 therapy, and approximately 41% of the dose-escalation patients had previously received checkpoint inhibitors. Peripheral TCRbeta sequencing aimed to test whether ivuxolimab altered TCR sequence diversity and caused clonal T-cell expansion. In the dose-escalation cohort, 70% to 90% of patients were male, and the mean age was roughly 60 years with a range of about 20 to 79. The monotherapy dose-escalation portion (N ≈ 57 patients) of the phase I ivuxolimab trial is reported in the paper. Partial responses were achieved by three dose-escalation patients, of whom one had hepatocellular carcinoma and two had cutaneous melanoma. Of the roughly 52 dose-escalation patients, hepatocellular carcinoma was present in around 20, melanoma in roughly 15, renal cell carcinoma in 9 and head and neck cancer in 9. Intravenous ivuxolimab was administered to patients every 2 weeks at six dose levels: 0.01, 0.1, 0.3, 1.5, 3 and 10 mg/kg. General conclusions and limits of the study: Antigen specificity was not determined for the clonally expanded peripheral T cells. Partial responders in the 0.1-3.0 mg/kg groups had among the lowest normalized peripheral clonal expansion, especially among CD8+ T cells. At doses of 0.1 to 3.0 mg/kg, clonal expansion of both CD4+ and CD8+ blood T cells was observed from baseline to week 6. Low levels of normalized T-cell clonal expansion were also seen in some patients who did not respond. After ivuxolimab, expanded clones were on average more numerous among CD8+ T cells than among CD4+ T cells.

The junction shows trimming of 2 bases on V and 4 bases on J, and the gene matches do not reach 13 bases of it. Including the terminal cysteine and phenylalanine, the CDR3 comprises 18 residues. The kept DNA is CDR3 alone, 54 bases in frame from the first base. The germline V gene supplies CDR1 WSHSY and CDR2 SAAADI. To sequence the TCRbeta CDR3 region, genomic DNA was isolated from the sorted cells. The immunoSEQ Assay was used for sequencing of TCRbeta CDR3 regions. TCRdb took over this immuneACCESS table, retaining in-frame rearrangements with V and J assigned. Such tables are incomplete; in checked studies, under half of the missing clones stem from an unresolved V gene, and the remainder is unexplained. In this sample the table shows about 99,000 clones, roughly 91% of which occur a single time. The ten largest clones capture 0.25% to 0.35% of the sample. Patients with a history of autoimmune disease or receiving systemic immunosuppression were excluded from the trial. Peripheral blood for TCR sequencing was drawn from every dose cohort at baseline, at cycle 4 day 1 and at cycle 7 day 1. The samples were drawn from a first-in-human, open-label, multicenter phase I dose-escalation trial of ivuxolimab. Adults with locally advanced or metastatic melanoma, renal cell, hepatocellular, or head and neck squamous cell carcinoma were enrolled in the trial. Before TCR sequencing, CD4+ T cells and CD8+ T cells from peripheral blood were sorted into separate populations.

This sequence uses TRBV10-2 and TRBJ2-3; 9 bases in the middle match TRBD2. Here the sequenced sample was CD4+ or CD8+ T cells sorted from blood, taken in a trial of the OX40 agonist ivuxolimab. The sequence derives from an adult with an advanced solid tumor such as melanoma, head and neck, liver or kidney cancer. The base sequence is TGCGCCAGCAGTGAGCCAAGGCGATGGGGACTAGCATCAGATACGCAGTATTTT. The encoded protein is CASSEPRRWGLASDTQYF.